A selection of T cell receptor beta chains follows, all from one sample in a study of CD8 T cells in Susac syndrome. TCRdb ran MiXCR on the immunoSEQ multiplex PCR reads and lists one entry per CDR3 protein. The table shows 330,000 or so distinct CDR3 sequences, with around 91% occurring only once. Material for sequencing was CD8+ T cells from PBMCs. These TCRs come from a human donor with multiple sclerosis. The CDR3 runs from the conserved cysteine through the conserved F or W. D genes are given only for firm matches. The listing skips clone size in some rows; elsewhere it reads once, few, many or a size class.

V gene	D gene	clone size	J gene	CDR3 DNA	CDR3 protein
TRBV6-5	.	.	TRBJ1-1	TGTGCCAGCAGTTACCTTTCTCGAGCTGAAGCTTTCTTT	CASSYLSRAEAFF
TRBV6-1	.	.	TRBJ1-2	TGTGCCAGCAGTGACCGTTTCTGGAGGCAAGACTATGGCTACACCTTC	CASSDRFWRQDYGYTF
TRBV12-3/TRBV12-4	TRBD2	.	TRBJ2-1	TGTGCCAGCAGCCAGGCAGCGGGGGGGCCTTTCTTC	CASSQAAGGPFF
TRBV27	.	few	TRBJ2-7	TGTGCCAGCAGTTTAGGGCAGGGAGGCGAGCAGTACTTC	CASSLGQGGEQYF
TRBV6-6	TRBD2	.	TRBJ2-7	TGTGCCAGCAGTTACTTGGGGCTAGCGGTGAAATACGAGCAGTACTTC	CASSYLGLAVKYEQYF
TRBV7-9	.	.	TRBJ1-2	TGTGCCAGCAGCTTAGCGCCCCGGACAGCTCCGGGCTACACCTTC	CASSLAPRTAPGYTF
TRBV20-1	.	.	TRBJ2-7	TGCAGTGCTAGAGACACCGGGACGGGGCTCGAGCAGTACTTC	CSARDTGTGLEQYF
TRBV4-1	.	.	TRBJ2-7	TGCGCCAGCAGCCAAGAAGGCGTTTCAGGGGTTAAGGGCGAGCAGTACTTC	CASSQEGVSGVKGEQYF
TRBV7-3	TRBD2	.	TRBJ2-3	TGTGCCAGCAGCTTACTAGCGGGGGACGAGGATACGCAGTATTTT	CASSLLAGDEDTQYF
TRBV4-3	.	.	TRBJ2-5	TGCGCCAGCAGCCAAGTGGGTGTCCAGGGGCTAAATCAAGAGACCCAGTACTTC	CASSQVGVQGLNQETQYF
TRBV19	.	once	TRBJ2-7	TGTACGCAGGAGGATCCGACCTACGAGCAGTACTTC	CTQEDPTYEQYF
TRBV7-9	TRBD1	.	TRBJ1-2	TGTGCCAGCAGCTTTCAACCCGCAGGGACAGCGACTTCTAACTATGGCTACACCTTC	CASSFQPAGTATSNYGYTF
TRBV7-9	.	.	TRBJ2-1	TGTGCCACCCTGGAGCGGACGGTTGACAATGAGCAGTTCTTC	CATLERTVDNEQFF
TRBV20-1	TRBD2	.	TRBJ2-2	TGCAGTGCTAGAGAGGCGGGGGAAAGAAACACCGGGGAGCTGTTTTTT	CSAREAGERNTGELFF
TRBV6-2/TRBV6-3	TRBD2	.	TRBJ2-3	TGTGCCAGCAGTTACAACGCGGGAGGAATCACAGATACGCAGTATTTT	CASSYNAGGITDTQYF
TRBV20-1	.	.	TRBJ2-7	TGCAGTGCTATTACGGGGACCTACGAGCAGTACTTC	CSAITGTYEQYF
TRBV28	.	.	TRBJ2-2	TGTGCCAGCAGTTTGCCCAGGCTGGCCGGGGAGCTGTTTTTT	CASSLPRLAGELFF
TRBV29-1	.	.	TRBJ1-1	TGCAGCATTGAAAACTTGGCAGGGATGAACACTGAAGCTTTCTTT	CSIENLAGMNTEAFF
TRBV5-5	.	.	TRBJ2-1	TGTGCCAGCAGCTTTCCTAGCGCCAGTGAGCAGTTCTTC	CASSFPSASEQFF
TRBV7-2	.	few	TRBJ2-1	TGTGCCAGCAGCTTAGGGGCAGGAGGCGCCTACAATGAGCAGTTCTTC	CASSLGAGGAYNEQFF
TRBV13	.	.	TRBJ1-2	TGTGCCAGCAGCTTCGGCGGATTTAACTATGGCTACACCTTC	CASSFGGFNYGYTF
TRBV7-2	.	.	TRBJ2-5	TGTGCCAGCAGCTCGTCGGGGGGCGGGCCACAAGAGACCCAGTACTTC	CASSSSGGGPQETQYF
TRBV27	.	.	TRBJ2-7	TGTGCCAGCAGCCCGACCGCCTCCGACGAGCAGTACTTC	CASSPTASDEQYF
TRBV28	TRBD1	.	TRBJ2-1	TGTGCCAGCACCAACCCGGGACAGCTTAGAAATGAGCAGTTCTTC	CASTNPGQLRNEQFF
TRBV20-1	.	.	TRBJ1-2	TGCAGTGCTAGAGATCGGAACAGAGGCTATGGCTACACCTTC	CSARDRNRGYGYTF
TRBV15	.	.	TRBJ2-1	TGTGCCACCAGCAGACCCGGGATAGCGGTAGGTCACAATGAGCAGTTCTTC	CATSRPGIAVGHNEQFF
TRBV28	TRBD2	.	TRBJ2-1	TGTGCCAGCAGTTCGCCTCTACAAACTAGCGGCTTAATCAATGAGCAGTTCTTC	CASSSPLQTSGLINEQFF
TRBV20-1	.	.	TRBJ2-1	TGCAGTGCTAGAGACGCCCTTCAAATAGAGCAGTTCTTC	CSARDALQIEQFF
TRBV9	.	once	TRBJ2-7	TGTGCCAGCAGCGTAGGAGGTGGGGGGACCTACGAGCAGTACTTC	CASSVGGGGTYEQYF
TRBV2	.	.	TRBJ1-2	TGTGCCAGCAGTATAAACAGGGCCCGCTGGGGCTACACCTTC	CASSINRARWGYTF
TRBV6-5	.	.	TRBJ2-5	TGTGCCAGCAGCCCGGGACGCAGCGGGGAGACCCAGTACTTC	CASSPGRSGETQYF
TRBV19	.	once	TRBJ1-1	TGTGCCAGTAGTATCAAGGAGTCCACTGAAGCTTTCTTT	CASSIKESTEAFF
TRBV20-1	TRBD2	.	TRBJ2-1	TGCAGTGCCCACCCCCGACTAGCGGTTCTATACAATGAGCAGTTCTTC	CSAHPRLAVLYNEQFF
TRBV2	.	.	TRBJ1-4	TGTGCCAGCAGTGGGGTTGTGGTAGTTGCAACTAATGAAAAACTGTTTTTT	CASSGVVVVATNEKLFF
TRBV4-1	.	.	TRBJ2-6	TGCGCCAGCAGCCATCTGACCGGGGTCTCCAGCTCTGGGGCCAACGTCCTGACTTTC	CASSHLTGVSSSGANVLTF
TRBV3-1	TRBD1	.	TRBJ2-5	TGTGCCAGCAGCCAACCCGGGACAGCTGAGACCCAGTACTTC	CASSQPGTAETQYF
TRBV20-1	TRBD1	.	TRBJ2-7	TGCAGTGGGCGGGACAGGGACTACGAGCAGTACTTC	CSGRDRDYEQYF
TRBV6-2/TRBV6-3	.	.	TRBJ2-1	TGTGCCAGCAGTCGAACCCCGGCTTTGCAATACAATGAGCAGTTCTTC	CASSRTPALQYNEQFF
TRBV20-1	.	.	TRBJ2-3	TGCAGTGCTGTAGATGTGCTATCCGATAGCACAGATACGCAGTATTTT	CSAVDVLSDSTDTQYF
TRBV7-2	TRBD2	.	TRBJ2-7	TGTGCCAGCAGCGCAGGACTAGGGATTTACTACGAGCAGTACTTC	CASSAGLGIYYEQYF
TRBV14	TRBD2	.	TRBJ2-2	TGTGCCAGCAGCCAACTTAGCGGGAGACTGACCACCGGGGAGCTGTTTTTT	CASSQLSGRLTTGELFF
TRBV15	.	.	TRBJ2-1	TGTGCCACCAGCAGAGAATCAATGGGGGATGAGCAGTTCTTC	CATSRESMGDEQFF
TRBV27	TRBD2	.	TRBJ2-7	TGTGCCAGCAGTCTTTACGGGACTAGCGGGAGGTACGAGCAGTACTTC	CASSLYGTSGRYEQYF
TRBV7-3	.	few	TRBJ2-7	TGTGCCAGCAGCCCCGGGGACCGCCCCTACGAGCAGTACTTC	CASSPGDRPYEQYF
TRBV9	.	.	TRBJ2-2	TGTGCCAGCAGCGCCCTGAGGTTCGGGGAGCTGTTTTTT	CASSALRFGELFF